The next 20 T cell receptor beta chains were all read from a single sample in a study of blood T cell repertoires in COVID-19. The protocol was immunoSEQ multiplex PCR, while the TCRdb copy is restricted to in-frame clones and leaves out a portion. The sample has a few hundred thousand clones; approximately 90% are singletons. The sequenced material came from PBMCs or T cells enriched from blood (not recorded which). Receptors originate from a man aged 30-40 years who had recovered from COVID-19.

With regard to this clone: The same CDR3 is also encoded by other DNA sequences in this sample. V usage is TRBV27 and J usage is TRBJ2-1, with 11 bases that match TRBD2. The CDR3 consists of 14 residues. Unmatched junction bases numbered 2, after V lost 6 bases and J lost 4 bases. Germline V gene data show CDR1 as MNHEY and CDR2 as SMNVEV (reference sequence). The CDR3 nucleotides are TGTGCCAGCAGCAGACTAGCGGGGTACAATGAGCAGTTCTTC. This gives the protein CASSRLAGYNEQFF.

The V and J genes are TRBV3-1 (or the pseudogene TRBV3-2) and TRBJ1-1; 9 bases fit TRBD1. Germline loops: CDR1 LGHDT, CDR2 YNNKEL (reference sequence). This CDR3 is 13 amino acids long. The trim removed 4 bases at V and 13 bases at J, leaving 10 bases unmatched. CDR3 sequence: CASSLKGDRVVFF. The CDR3 region has the DNA TGTGCCAGCAGCCTTAAGGGGGACAGGGTGGTTTTCTTT.

This chain connects TRBV2 to TRBJ2-3, with D hard to call. In germline, CDR1 is SNHLY, CDR2 FYNNEI. The CDR3 is 14 amino acids. The V end lost 7 bases, the J end lost 1 base, and 12 bases lay between the germline ends. CDR3 sequence: CASNLLEGTDTQYF. CDR3 nucleotide sequence: TGTGCCAGCAACCTCCTAGAAGGCACAGATACGCAGTATTTT.

V and J are TRBV28 and TRBJ1-4, with 7 bases identical to TRBD1. Trimming cost V 6 bases and J 4 bases; bases outside gene matches: 5. The CDR3 is 14 amino acids. The germline V gene has CDR1 MDHEN and CDR2 SYDVKM. This chain's CDR3 is CASRAGGLNEKLFF. In DNA form, the CDR3 reads TGTGCCAGCAGGGCAGGGGGTCTTAATGAAAAACTGTTTTTT.

The chain employs TRBV27 and TRBJ2-7; the match to TRBD2 covers 8 bases. The J segment lost 3 bases and the V segment lost 8 bases, leaving 15 bases of the junction unmatched. The CDR3 is 16 residues long. Germline values: CDR1 MNHEY, CDR2 SMNVEV (reference sequence). The CDR3 loop is CASAPGGGRSGYEQYF. The DNA for the CDR3 is TGTGCCAGCGCCCCCGGGGGGGGTCGGAGTGGCTACGAGCAGTACTTC.

This rearrangement joins TRBV7-3 to TRBJ2-3; the match to TRBD2 covers 7 bases. The trim removed 4 bases at V and 6 bases at J, leaving 1 base unmatched. The CDR3 consists of 12 residues. From germline, CDR1 is SGHTA and CDR2 FQGTGA. CDR3 sequence: CASSSGGDTQYF. The CDR3 nucleotides read TGTGCCAGCAGCTCGGGAGGTGATACGCAGTATTTT.

The chain employs TRBV7-8 and TRBJ1-1, with a weak D call TRBD1 (5 bases). This CDR3 has 14 amino acids. Germline loops: CDR1 SGHVS, CDR2 FQNEAQ. Deletions cut 8 bases from V and 6 bases from J, with 19 bases between. Here the CDR3 DNA reads TGTGCCAGCTCACTGGGGGGGGGAGCATCTGAAGCTTTCTTT. Its protein product is CASSLGGGASEAFF.

This clone has just one count. Other DNA sequences of this sample code for an identical CDR3. V and J are TRBV7-2 and TRBJ2-3, with 8 bases lining up with TRBD2. This CDR3 contains 15 residues. The V segment lost 6 bases and the J segment 0 bases; nucleotides outside the gene matches: 5. Germline V gene sequence: CDR1 SGHTA, CDR2 FQGNSA. DNA for the CDR3: TGTGCCAGCAGTCTAGCGGGCCACAGCACAGATACGCAGTATTTT. It yields the protein CASSLAGHSTDTQYF.

Note on this clone: The same CDR3 can be traced to other DNA sequences in this sample. This chain links TRBV7-2 with TRBJ2-7; 7 bases map to TRBD2. CDR1 is SGHTA, CDR2 FQGNSA, per germline. The V segment lost 1 base and the J segment 4 bases; nucleotides outside the gene matches: 4. The CDR3 loop spans 14 amino acids. CDR3 in amino acids: CASSLGGSPYEQYF. CDR3 sequence (DNA): TGTGCCAGCAGCTTAGGCGGGAGTCCTTACGAGCAGTACTTC.

This sequence joins TRBV12-3 or TRBV12-4 and TRBJ2-1, with D possibly TRBD2 on 5 matching bases. This CDR3 is 12 amino acids long. The V and J ends lost 3 bases and 15 bases respectively, with 15 bases between them. CDR3 residues: CASSLRTGIRFF. The CDR3 DNA is TGTGCCAGCAGTTTGCGTACGGGAATAAGGTTCTTC.

The chain is built from TRBV21-1 and TRBJ1-2. TRBV21-1 is listed as a pseudogene. The CDR3 runs to 12 residues. The DNA for the CDR3 is TGTGCTCAGCAGCAAGTCTGGCGGGGCTACACCTTC. Translating it yields CAQQQVWRGYTF.

The chain uses TRBV4-1 and TRBJ2-1; 9 bases are a match to TRBD1. Germline CDR1 is MGHRA and CDR2 is YSYEKL. The length of the CDR3 is 16 residues. V shed 4 bases and J 4 bases; nucleotides not matched to a gene: 8. In DNA, the CDR3 is TGCGCCAGCAGCCGCCAAACCGGGACAGGGTACAATGAGCAGTTCTTC. Amino acids: CASSRQTGTGYNEQFF.

This sequence joins TRBV15 and TRBJ1-2, with 11 positions matching TRBD1. This CDR3 contains 16 residues. With V trimmed by 5 bases and J by 3 bases, 8 bases remained unmatched. CDR1 is LNHNV, CDR2 YYDKDF, per germline (reference sequence). The CDR3 DNA is TGTGCCACCAGCCGGGACAGGGGGAAAGGGGACTATGGCTACACCTTC. Encoded protein: CATSRDRGKGDYGYTF.

This sequence joins TRBV5-1 and TRBJ2-1; the match to TRBD1 covers 9 bases. This CDR3 has 17 amino acids. Looked up from germline, CDR1 is SGHRS and CDR2 is YFSETQ. J lost 4 bases, V lost 2 bases, and 10 bases had no gene match. Here the CDR3 reads CASSLTGGAGVYNEQFF. CDR3 coding DNA: TGCGCCAGCAGCTTAACAGGGGGCGCGGGTGTTTACAATGAGCAGTTCTTC. The whole variable domain, remainder taken from reference TRBV5-1 and TRBJ2-1, is KAGVTQTPRYLIKTRGQQVTLSCSPISGHRSVSWYQQTPGQGLQFLFEYFSETQRNKGNFPGRFSGRQFSNSRSEMNVSTLELGDSALYLCASSLTGGAGVYNEQFFGPGTRLTVL.

The rearrangement uses TRBV3-1 (or the pseudogene TRBV3-2) and TRBJ2-1; no clear D. This CDR3 comprises 17 residues. V shed 2 bases and J shed 0 bases, with 14 bases lying between them. Germline-derived CDR1 and CDR2 are LGHDT and YNNKEL (reference sequence). In DNA form, the CDR3 reads TGTGCCAGCAGCCAAAGACTGGCGGAGACCTCCTACAATGAGCAGTTCTTC. Protein product: CASSQRLAETSYNEQFF.

V usage is TRBV11-2 and J usage is TRBJ2-5; 7 bases map to TRBD2. The CDR3 totals 13 residues. Trimming at V came to 3 bases and at J to 3 bases, leaving 1 base not matched to a gene. CDR1 and CDR2 from the germline V gene are SGHAT and FQNNGV. CDR3 bases: TGTGCCAGCAGCTTGGGGGGGGAAGAGACCCAGTACTTC. Amino acid sequence: CASSLGGEETQYF.

With regard to this clone: Other DNA sequences within the sample encode an identical CDR3. The CDR3 spells CSVGQGYNEQFF. The CDR3, as DNA: TGCAGCGTTGGGCAGGGTTACAATGAGCAGTTCTTC. This chain connects TRBV29-1 to TRBJ2-1, with D perhaps TRBD1 (5 bases). Trimming pared 4 bases from V and 4 bases from J, leaving 8 bases between. The germline CDR1 and CDR2 sequences are SQVTM and ANQGSEA. This CDR3 is 12 amino acids long.

V is TRBV6-6 and J is TRBJ1-5; no firm D call. The V and J ends lost 3 bases and 0 bases respectively, with 9 bases between them. The CDR3 runs 15 residues. Germline V CDR1 and CDR2: MNHNY, SVGAGI (reference sequence). The CDR3 bases are TGTGCCAGCAGTTATACCGGTAATAGCAATCAGCCCCAGCATTTT. Its protein is CASSYTGNSNQPQHF.

This sequence joins TRBV2 and TRBJ2-1; 10 nucleotides line up with TRBD2. Germline-derived CDR1 and CDR2 are SNHLY and FYNNEI. The V segment lost 3 bases and the J segment 10 bases; nucleotides outside the gene matches: 3. The CDR3 totals 13 residues. In DNA, the CDR3 is TGTGCCAGCAGTGAGAGGACTAGCGGAGAGCAGTTCTTC. Translating gives CASSERTSGEQFF. The full variable domain, rest sourced from reference TRBV2 and TRBJ2-1, is EPEVTQTPSHQVTQMGQEVILRCVPISNHLYFYWYRQILGQKVEFLVSFYNNEISEKSEIFDDQFSVERPDGSNFTLKIRSTKLEDSAMYFCASSERTSGEQFFGPGTRLTVL.

This clone was seen just once. Other nucleotide sequences in the sample specify the same CDR3. The V call is TRBV9, the J call TRBJ1-5, with D maybe TRBD1 (6 bases). Germline-derived CDR1 and CDR2 are SGDLS and YYNGEE. V gave up 2 bases and J gave up 0 bases, with 9 bases separating them. The CDR3 loop spans 15 amino acids. CDR3 sequence (DNA): TGTGCCAGCAGCGTTTCAGGGGATAGCAATCAGCCCCAGCATTTT. Translated, it gives CASSVSGDSNQPQHF.